The rows below give T cell receptor beta chains drawn from one sample of a study of cytomegalovirus exposure and HLA in healthy donors. Only in-frame clones appear in the TCRdb table, and some are missing; sequencing was by immunoSEQ multiplex PCR. This sample has 150,000 to 200,000 clones; roughly 80% occur once, and the top ten carry nearly 8.5%. Sequencing was carried out using PBMCs. These receptors originate from a male donor in good health and CMV-seropositive. The CDR3 runs from the conserved cysteine through the conserved F or W. D genes are given only for firm matches. Rows give clone size only sometimes, using once, few, many, or a class for an expanded clone.

abundance	d_gene	v_gene	j_gene	CDR3aa	CDR3nt
-	-	TRBV30	TRBJ1-6	CAWGRGGFNSPLHF	TGTGCCTGGGGTAGGGGGGGATTCAATTCACCCCTCCACTTT
-	TRBD2	TRBV4-1	TRBJ2-6	CASSRLWEGSGGANVLTF	TGCGCCAGCAGCCGCTTATGGGAGGGTTCTGGTGGGGCCAACGTCCTGACTTTC
-	TRBD2	TRBV2	TRBJ2-3	CASRRASGEDTQYF	TGTGCCAGCCGCCGGGCTAGCGGAGAAGATACGCAGTATTTT
-	TRBD1	TRBV25-1	TRBJ1-1	CASSELGQGVTEAFF	TGTGCCAGCAGTGAATTGGGACAGGGGGTCACTGAAGCTTTCTTT
-	-	TRBV28	TRBJ2-7	CASSPRGEQYF	TGTGCCAGCAGTCCCCGGGGTGAGCAGTACTTC
once	TRBD1	TRBV2	TRBJ1-1	CASRSGTANTEAFF	TGTGCCAGCAGATCCGGGACAGCGAACACTGAAGCTTTCTTT
-	TRBD1	TRBV28	TRBJ1-1	CASSLNRGLVHTEAFF	TGTGCCAGCAGTTTAAACAGGGGGCTCGTGCACACTGAAGCTTTCTTT
-	-	TRBV19	TRBJ1-1	CASSIDSYTEAFF	TGTGCCAGTAGTATAGATTCGTACACTGAAGCTTTCTTT
-	TRBD1	TRBV5-6	TRBJ1-2	CASSLGSLGQGYGYTF	TGTGCCAGCAGCTTGGGGTCCCTGGGACAGGGGTATGGCTACACCTTC
-	-	TRBV5-1	TRBJ1-1	CASSLDQGNTEAFF	TGCGCCAGCAGCTTGGACCAGGGAAACACTGAAGCTTTCTTT
-	-	TRBV28	TRBJ1-4	CASRGGGTNEKLFF	TGTGCCAGCAGGGGTGGGGGGACTAATGAAAAACTGTTTTTT
once	-	TRBV7-8	TRBJ1-3	CASSSTGSSGNTIYF	TGTGCCAGCAGCTCGACGGGTAGCTCTGGAAACACCATATATTTT
-	TRBD2	TRBV5-1	TRBJ2-7	CASSLVLLAGGSSYEQYF	TGCGCCAGCAGCTTGGTTTTGCTAGCGGGAGGAAGCTCCTACGAGCAGTACTTC
-	TRBD1	TRBV7-9	TRBJ2-6	CASSLPGQGKSGANGLTF	TGTGCCAGCAGCCTGCCGGGACAGGGCAAGTCTGGGGCCAACGGCCTGACTTTC
-	TRBD1	TRBV5-6	TRBJ1-2	CASSRPGQGADYGYTF	TGTGCCAGCAGCAGACCGGGACAGGGGGCAGACTATGGCTACACCTTC
-	TRBD1	TRBV7-9	TRBJ2-3	CAIGDRGRDTQYF	TGTGCCATCGGAGACAGGGGTCGAGATACGCAGTATTTT
-	-	TRBV28	TRBJ2-4	CASSHDRLAKNIQYF	TGTGCCAGCAGTCACGACAGACTAGCCAAAAACATTCAGTACTTC
-	-	TRBV19	TRBJ1-5	CASSISQGISKVRPQHF	TGTGCCAGTAGTATTTCGCAGGGCATCAGCAAGGTTCGGCCCCAGCATTTT
-	-	TRBV30	TRBJ2-7	CAWRREYEQYF	TGTGCCTGGAGGCGAGAATACGAGCAGTACTTC
-	-	TRBV2	TRBJ2-1	CASSYFWGVQFF	TGTGCCAGCAGTTACTTCTGGGGGGTGCAGTTCTTC
-	TRBD1	TRBV27	TRBJ1-2	CASSLGFTGARFDGYTF	TGTGCCAGCAGTTTAGGGTTTACAGGGGCGCGATTTGATGGCTACACCTTC
-	TRBD1	TRBV5-1	TRBJ1-2	CASSFRDRGVKYYGYTF	TGCGCCAGCAGCTTCCGGGACAGGGGGGTAAAGTACTATGGCTACACCTTC
-	-	TRBV18	TRBJ1-3	CASSPTGAGNTIYF	TGTGCCAGCTCACCTACGGGGGCTGGAAACACCATATATTTT